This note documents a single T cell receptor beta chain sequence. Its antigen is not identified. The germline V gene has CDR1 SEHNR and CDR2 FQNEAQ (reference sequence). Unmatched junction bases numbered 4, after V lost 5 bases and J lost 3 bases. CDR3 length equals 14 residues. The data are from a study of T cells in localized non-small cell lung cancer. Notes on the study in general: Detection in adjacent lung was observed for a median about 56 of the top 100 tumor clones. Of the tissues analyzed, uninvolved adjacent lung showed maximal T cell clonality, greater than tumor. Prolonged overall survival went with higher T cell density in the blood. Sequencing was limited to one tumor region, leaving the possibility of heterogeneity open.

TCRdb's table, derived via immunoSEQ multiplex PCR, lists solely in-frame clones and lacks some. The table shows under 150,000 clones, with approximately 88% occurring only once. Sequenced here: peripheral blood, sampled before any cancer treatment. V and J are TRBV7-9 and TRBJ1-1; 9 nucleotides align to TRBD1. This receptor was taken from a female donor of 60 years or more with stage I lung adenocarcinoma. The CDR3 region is CASSTGTGYTEAFF. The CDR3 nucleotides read TGTGCCAGCAGCACCGGGACAGGGTACACTGAAGCTTTCTTT.